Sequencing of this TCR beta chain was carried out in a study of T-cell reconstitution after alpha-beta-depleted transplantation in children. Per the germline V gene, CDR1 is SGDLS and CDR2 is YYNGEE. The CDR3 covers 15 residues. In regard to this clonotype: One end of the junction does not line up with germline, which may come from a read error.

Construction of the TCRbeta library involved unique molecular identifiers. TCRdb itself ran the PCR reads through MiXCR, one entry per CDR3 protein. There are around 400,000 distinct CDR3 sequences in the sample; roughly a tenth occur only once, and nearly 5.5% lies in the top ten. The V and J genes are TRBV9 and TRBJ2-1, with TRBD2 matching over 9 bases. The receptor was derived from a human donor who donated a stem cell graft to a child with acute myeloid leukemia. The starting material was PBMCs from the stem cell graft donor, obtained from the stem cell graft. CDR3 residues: CASSLWAGGEDEHFF. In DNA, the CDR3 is TGTGCCAGCAGCCTTTGGGCGGGAGGGGAGGATGAGCATTTCTTC.